These 25 T cell receptor beta chains share one sample of origin, sequenced in a study of spatial heterogeneity in lung cancer. TCRdb used MiXCR to reprocess the 5' RACE reads, holding one entry per CDR3 protein. The sample has 8,300 or so distinct CDR3 sequences, around 8.4% seen once. Study-wide results and limits: Tracking of tumor mutation counts was seen in expanded intratumoral alpha and beta TCR counts.

Indicated time point: sample taken at primary tumor resection. The antigens of these receptors remain unknown. The input for sequencing was lung tumor tissue, taken at surgery. These receptors all stem from a male donor with early-stage non-small cell lung cancer.

This clonotype was recorded many times. The chain uses TRBV4-1 and TRBJ2-7; 10 positions match TRBD1. This CDR3 spans 14 amino acids. Per germline, CDR1 MGHRA and CDR2 YSYEKL. V shed 1 base, J shed 4 bases, and the junction held 1 base outside the gene matches. Here the CDR3 DNA reads TGCGCCAGCAGCCAAGCGGACAGGGGGTACGAGCAGTACTTC. Translating gives CASSQADRGYEQYF.

This clonotype was found many times. The rearrangement joins TRBV18 to TRBJ2-1; no definite D call. This CDR3 has 13 amino acids. V shed 2 bases and J shed 7 bases, with 9 bases lying between them. The germline V gene has CDR1 KGHSH and CDR2 LQKENI. The CDR3 protein is CASSPNVANEQFF. The CDR3 nucleotides are TGTGCCAGCTCACCAAATGTAGCTAATGAGCAGTTCTTC.

The chain carries TRBV10-3 and TRBJ1-2; tentatively, D is TRBD1 (5 bases). Germline V lookup: CDR1 ENHRY, CDR2 SYGVKD. V lost 3 bases and J lost 5, with 19 bases in between. This CDR3 is 16 amino acids long. In nucleotides, the CDR3 is TGTGCCATCAGTGACCCCTCGGACATGAAAATTTATGGCTACACCTTC. It specifies CAISDPSDMKIYGYTF.

This clonotype was recorded many times. The rearrangement links TRBV6-6 to TRBJ2-5; 8 bases are shared with TRBD2. Germline assignment: CDR1 MNHNY and CDR2 SVGAGI (reference sequence). The trim removed 6 bases at V and 4 bases at J, leaving 10 bases unmatched. CDR3 length: 15 amino acids. The CDR3 coding sequence is TGTGCCAGCAGGACCACGGGGGGGCACCGAGAGACCCAGTACTTC. Translation gives CASRTTGGHRETQYF.

This clonotype counts as medium-sized. The V and J genes are TRBV12-3 or TRBV12-4 and TRBJ2-7; TRBD2 matches 8 bases. The junction had 7 bases not matched to a gene; V was cut back by 3 bases and J by 3 bases. CDR3 length: 15 residues. CDR3 region: CASSFLAGGVYEQYF. CDR3 bases: TGTGCCAGCAGTTTCCTGGCGGGAGGAGTCTACGAGCAGTACTTC.

This clonotype was detected ten times or more. This chain links TRBV6-1 with TRBJ2-3, with a possible D match to TRBD2 (5 bases). The CDR3 covers 16 residues. The germline V gene encodes CDR1 MNHNS and CDR2 SASEGT. The V and J ends lost 5 bases and 2 bases respectively, with 17 bases between them. The CDR3 protein is CASSYNMGSDTDTQYF. Written as DNA, the CDR3 is TGTGCCAGCAGTTACAACATGGGGAGCGACACAGATACGCAGTATTTT.

By sample fraction, this clonotype is medium-sized. The chain employs TRBV6-2 or TRBV6-3 and TRBJ2-1, with 12 positions matching TRBD2. The ends lost 5 bases at V and 6 bases at J; junction bases unmatched: 5. The CDR3 runs 15 residues. Germline V gene sequence: CDR1 MNHEY, CDR2 SVGEGT. The CDR3 spells CASSETSGRINEQFF. CDR3 DNA: TGTGCCAGCAGTGAGACTAGCGGGAGAATCAATGAGCAGTTCTTC.

The chain couples TRBV20-1 to TRBJ2-7, with 12 positions matching TRBD2. Germline V CDR1 and CDR2: DFQATT, SNEGSKA (reference sequence). CDR3 size: 14 residues. V trimming: 5 bases; J trimming: 2 bases; junction bases outside the gene matches: 4. The CDR3 bases are TGCAGTGCTTTGACTAGCGGGAGTACCTACGAGCAGTACTTC. This codes for CSALTSGSTYEQYF.

By proportion, this clonotype is medium-sized. V is TRBV10-3 and J is TRBJ1-2; D unclear. Germline values: CDR1 ENHRY, CDR2 SYGVKD. The V end was cut by 4 bases, the J end by 4 bases, with 10 bases between. CDR3 size: 13 residues. The CDR3 sequence is CAISAGVGYGYTF. The CDR3 DNA is TGTGCCATCAGTGCAGGCGTTGGCTATGGCTACACCTTC.

This clonotype counts as medium-sized. The DNA for the CDR3 is TGTGCCTGGGCGAAGGAAAGCTCCTATAATTCACCCCTCCACTTT. Protein sequence: CAWAKESSYNSPLHF. J is TRBJ1-6 and V is TRBV30; no clear D. The V end was cut by 5 bases, the J end by 0 bases, with 11 bases between. The CDR3 is 15 amino acids. Germline CDR1 and CDR2: GTSNPN and SVGIG (reference sequence).

This clonotype was seen a few times. Given a much more abundant clone one base away, this may be a read error. The chain has TRBV28 and TRBJ1-5, with D hard to call. The germline V gene has CDR1 MDHEN and CDR2 SYDVKM. The CDR3 has 16 residues. CDR3 sequence (DNA): TGTGCCAGCAGTGAACGACGTGCGGGTAGTACTCAGCCCCGGCATTTT. As protein: CASSERRAGSTQPRHF.

This clonotype is medium-sized by share. The gene calls are TRBV5-1 and TRBJ2-6; no definite D call. CDR1 is SGHRS and CDR2 is YFSETQ in the germline V gene. V was shortened by 2 bases and J by 0 bases, with 6 bases between the two germline ends. The CDR3 is 15 amino acids. The CDR3 DNA reads TGCGCCAGCAGCTTTTCCGGCTCTGGGGCCAACGTCCTGACTTTC. Its translation is CASSFSGSGANVLTF.

By share, this clonotype ranks as medium-sized. This chain joins TRBV12-3 or TRBV12-4 and TRBJ2-2, with D unresolved. V gave up 8 bases and J gave up 3 bases, with 13 bases separating them. The CDR3 sequence is 14 residues long. The CDR3 spells CASSIGSHTGELFF. The CDR3 DNA is TGTGCCAGCTCCATTGGGTCCCACACCGGGGAGCTGTTTTTT.

This clonotype was detected only once. One end of the junction fails to match germline, which may point to a read error. The CDR3 spells CAGSDGTGAYEQYF. In DNA form, the CDR3 reads TGTGCCGGCAGTGACGGGACAGGGGCCTACGAGCAGTACTTC. The chain carries TRBV6-2 or TRBV6-3 and TRBJ2-7; 10 bases map to TRBD1. CDR1 and CDR2 from the germline V gene are MNHEY and SVGEGT. The CDR3 extends over 14 amino acids.

In its sample, this clonotype was seen a few times. The rearrangement joins TRBV30 to TRBJ2-3, with 8 bases lining up with TRBD2. The length of the CDR3 is 15 residues. Per germline, CDR1 GTSNPN and CDR2 SVGIG (reference sequence). After removal of 1 base from V and 1 base from J, the junction contained 4 bases not matched to a gene. This CDR3 is CAWSGTGGRTDTQYF. CDR3 DNA: TGTGCCTGGAGTGGGACGGGAGGGCGCACAGATACGCAGTATTTT.

This clonotype is categorized as medium-sized (0.01 to 0.1%). The rearrangement links TRBV6-1 to TRBJ2-1; perhaps TRBD1 as D (5 bases). This CDR3 comprises 16 residues. CDR1 and CDR2 from the germline V gene are MNHNS and SASEGT. Trimming pared 0 bases from V and 3 bases from J, leaving 12 bases between. The CDR3 region has the DNA TGTGCCAGCAGTGAAGCGTGGGGCTGGAACTACAATGAGCAGTTCTTC. Translating it yields CASSEAWGWNYNEQFF.

This clonotype was seen repeatedly, ten times or more. This rearrangement joins TRBV27 to TRBJ1-2; the D is unclear. Germline CDR1 MNHEY, CDR2 SMNVEV (reference sequence). CDR3 size: 14 residues. The V gene lost 7 bases and the J gene lost 0 bases, with 12 bases spanning the gap. The CDR3, as DNA: TGTGCCAGCAAACGGCGCGGACCTAACTATGGCTACACCTTC. This codes for CASKRRGPNYGYTF.

This clonotype was seen many times. The rearrangement links TRBV6-2 or TRBV6-3 to TRBJ2-6; no definite D call. This CDR3 is 13 amino acids long. Per the germline V gene, CDR1 is MNHEY and CDR2 is SVGEGT. Trimming shortened V by 6 bases and J by 4 bases, and 7 bases separated the two germline ends. CDR3 loop: CASSYAGANVLTF. The CDR3 DNA follows: TGTGCCAGCAGCTATGCCGGGGCCAACGTCCTGACTTTC.

This clonotype is medium-sized by share. This sequence joins TRBV29-1 and TRBJ2-3; unclear D gene. The germline V gene has CDR1 SQVTM and CDR2 ANQGSEA. The V gene lost 5 bases and the J gene lost 1 base, with 7 bases spanning the gap. The CDR3 consists of 12 residues. CDR3 residues: CSVWDGTDTQYF. For the CDR3, the DNA is TGCAGCGTTTGGGATGGCACAGATACGCAGTATTTT.

This clonotype is medium-sized (0.01 to 0.1%). V is TRBV7-2 and J is TRBJ2-5; the D gene is possibly TRBD1 (6 bases). Germline CDR1 reads SGHTA; CDR2 reads FQGNSA. The V and J ends lost 4 bases and 0 bases respectively, with 12 bases between them. The CDR3 contains 15 residues. This CDR3 reads CASSSAGTNQETQYF. CDR3 in DNA: TGTGCCAGCAGCTCCGCCGGGACAAACCAAGAGACCCAGTACTTC.

Relative to its sample, this clonotype is medium-sized. The V and J genes are TRBV4-1 and TRBJ2-5; 9 nucleotides line up with TRBD2. Germline loops: CDR1 MGHRA, CDR2 YSYEKL. This CDR3 region has 17 residues. J was trimmed by 5 bases and V by 3 bases; bases with no gene match: 13. CDR3: CASSHVAGAARLETQYF. The CDR3 coding sequence is TGCGCCAGCAGCCATGTAGCGGGAGCGGCGCGATTGGAGACCCAGTACTTC.

This clonotype was detected ten times or more. The chain carries TRBV28 and TRBJ2-2, with 13 bases aligning to TRBD2. The junction had 7 bases not matched to a gene; V was cut back by 3 bases and J by 6 bases. The CDR3 contains 17 residues. CDR1 and CDR2 (germline): MDHEN, SYDVKM. The CDR3 region is CASSLGGLAGRAGELFF. In DNA, the CDR3 is TGTGCCAGCAGTTTGGGGGGACTAGCGGGAAGGGCCGGGGAGCTGTTTTTT.

By sample fraction, this clonotype is medium-sized. The chain uses TRBV6-1 and TRBJ1-2, with D perhaps TRBD1 (5 bases). With 9 bases removed from V and 3 bases from J, the gap between germline ends came to 17 bases. The CDR3 has 14 residues. Germline lookup yields CDR1 MNHNS and CDR2 SASEGT. The CDR3 DNA sequence: TGTGCCAGTACTTCAGGGCCCTCTTACTATGGCTACACCTTC. It translates to CASTSGPSYYGYTF.

This clonotype was seen many times. CDR3 sequence reads: CASSVLAPAKNIQYF. The CDR3 DNA is TGTGCCAGCAGTGTCTTAGCGCCAGCCAAAAACATTCAGTACTTC. The chain employs TRBV2 and TRBJ2-4, with a weak D call TRBD2 (5 bases). V was pared by 4 bases and J by 0 bases, with 10 bases between. Germline V gives CDR1 SNHLY, CDR2 FYNNEI. The length of the CDR3 is 15 residues.

This clonotype is categorized as large. This chain links TRBV10-3 with TRBJ2-1; D is possibly TRBD2 (6 bases). V dropped 4 bases and J dropped 9 bases, with 10 bases sitting between them. This CDR3 is 12 amino acids long. Germline CDR1 reads ENHRY; CDR2 reads SYGVKD. CDR3: CAISVASAEQFF. As DNA, the CDR3 is TGTGCCATCAGTGTGGCTAGCGCTGAGCAGTTCTTC.